Below are 15 T cell receptor beta chains sequenced from a single sample in a study of beta chain features in type 1 diabetes. Isolated RNA was reverse transcribed in full, so expressed TCRB transcripts were sequenced. The protocol was immunoSEQ multiplex PCR, while the TCRdb copy is restricted to in-frame clones and leaves out a portion. Of about 330,000 clones detected, approximately 11% appear once; the ten largest clones hold about 0.015%. Specimen: naive CD4+ T cells from blood. All receptors derive from a woman aged 30 to 39 in good health.

The chain carries TRBV18 and TRBJ2-1; 8 bases fit TRBD2. The CDR3 is made up of 16 amino acids. V trimming: 2 bases; J trimming: 0 bases; junction bases outside the gene matches: 3. Germline lookup yields CDR1 KGHSH and CDR2 LQKENI. The CDR3 is CASSPFSGVSYNEQFF. The CDR3 nucleotides are TGTGCCAGCTCACCATTTAGCGGGGTCTCCTACAATGAGCAGTTCTTC.

This clone was seen only a few times. The rearrangement uses TRBV2 and TRBJ1-1; the match to TRBD1 covers 7 bases. V lost 6 bases, J lost 4 bases, and 11 bases stayed unmatched. The CDR3 sequence is 15 residues long. Germline V gene sequence: CDR1 SNHLY, CDR2 FYNNEI. In DNA, the CDR3 is TGTGCCAGCAGCTTTCTAGACAGGGTCGGCACTGAAGCTTTCTTT. Its protein product is CASSFLDRVGTEAFF.

This clone turned up a few times. This sample includes further DNA sequences coding for the same CDR3. The chain has TRBV5-1 and TRBJ2-1, with TRBD2 matching over 11 bases. Germline trimming cut 0 bases from V and 4 bases from J; bases unmatched to any gene: 3. CDR3 length equals 16 residues. Germline CDR1 and CDR2: SGHRS and YFSETQ. The CDR3 bases are TGCGCCAGCAGCTTGGGACTAGCGGGGTCGTACAATGAGCAGTTCTTC. It codes for CASSLGLAGSYNEQFF.

The rearrangement joins TRBV5-4 to TRBJ2-3, with 14 bases fitting TRBD2. This CDR3 is 18 amino acids long. Germline values: CDR1 SGHNT, CDR2 YYREEE (reference sequence). J was trimmed by 4 bases and V by 3 bases; bases with no gene match: 10. This chain's CDR3 is CASSSGTSGSFSPDTQYF. The DNA of the CDR3 is TGTGCCAGCAGCTCCGGGACTAGCGGGAGTTTCAGCCCAGATACGCAGTATTTT.

The chain is built from TRBV7-8 and TRBJ2-7; 8 bases line up with TRBD1. The J segment lost 6 bases and the V segment lost 1 base, leaving 5 bases of the junction unmatched. The CDR3 covers 14 residues. The V gene's germline CDR1 is SGHVS and CDR2 FQNEAQ. The DNA of the CDR3 is TGTGCCAGCAGCTTAGGACAGGGGTACCGCGAGCAGTACTTC. Residues: CASSLGQGYREQYF.

In this sample, this clone turned up a few times. V usage is TRBV9 and J usage is TRBJ2-1; tentative D call: TRBD1 (5 bases). V was clipped by 4 bases and J by 0 bases, with 23 bases between them. Germline CDR1 and CDR2: SGDLS and YYNGEE. The CDR3 spans 19 residues. CDR3 in DNA: TGTGCCAGCAGCAGATCAGACTCCCCTGGGGCCTACTCCTACAATGAGCAGTTCTTC. Translating gives CASSRSDSPGAYSYNEQFF. Supplemented by reference TRBV9 and TRBJ2-1, the full variable domain reads DSGVTQTPKHLITATGQRVTLRCSPRSGDLSVYWYQQSLDQGLQFLIQYYNGEERAKGNILERFSAQQFPDLHSELNLSSLELGDSALYFCASSRSDSPGAYSYNEQFFGPGTRLTVL.

This clone was seen a few times. The chain carries TRBV18 and TRBJ1-4, with a tentative D call TRBD1 (5 bases). The V end was cut by 2 bases, the J end by 4 bases, with 11 bases between. CDR3 length: 15 amino acids. From germline, CDR1 is KGHSH and CDR2 LQKENI. This chain's CDR3 is CASSPSSTVNEKLFF. The CDR3 bases are TGTGCCAGCTCACCAAGCTCGACAGTTAATGAAAAACTGTTTTTT.

The chain recombines TRBV5-6 with TRBJ2-3, with 15 bases that match TRBD2. Germline V CDR1 and CDR2: SGHDT, YYEEEE. The CDR3 extends over 15 amino acids. J was trimmed by 8 bases and V by 5 bases; bases with no gene match: 6. CDR3 DNA: TGTGCCAGCAGGGGACTAGCGGGAGGAGGGGGTACGCAGTATTTT. This codes for CASRGLAGGGGTQYF.

The rearrangement joins TRBV30 to TRBJ2-3, with a weak D call TRBD2 (6 bases). V gave up 0 bases and J gave up 2 bases, with 12 bases separating them. The CDR3 extends over 15 amino acids. CDR1 is GTSNPN, CDR2 SVGIG, per germline (reference sequence). The chain's CDR3 is CAWSVGSGNTDTQYF. The CDR3 DNA sequence: TGTGCCTGGAGTGTGGGTAGCGGAAACACAGATACGCAGTATTTT.

This sequence joins TRBV7-2 and TRBJ2-2, with 12 bases fitting TRBD2. J gave up 7 bases and V 3 bases, and 9 bases lay outside the gene matches. Germline V CDR1 and CDR2: SGHTA, FQGNSA. The CDR3 loop spans 17 amino acids. The CDR3 loop reads CASSFDGLAGRGGELFF. CDR3 bases: TGTGCCAGCAGCTTCGACGGACTAGCGGGAAGGGGCGGGGAGCTGTTTTTT. The whole variable domain, filled in from reference TRBV7-2 and TRBJ2-2, reads GAGVSQSPSNKVTEKGKDVELRCDPISGHTALYWYRQSLGQGLEFLIYFQGNSAPDKSGLPSDRFSAERTGGSVSTLTIQRTQQEDSAVYLCASSFDGLAGRGGELFFGEGSRLTVL.

The V and J genes are TRBV9 and TRBJ2-5; 10 bases fit TRBD1. Germline V gene sequence: CDR1 SGDLS, CDR2 YYNGEE. There are 15 residues in the CDR3. Trimming removed 4 bases from V and 5 bases from J; junction bases left unmatched: 8. The CDR3 DNA follows: TGTGCCAGCAGCCCCCGGGACAGGGGATACGAGACCCAGTACTTC. This codes for CASSPRDRGYETQYF. Complete variable domain (other parts from reference TRBV9 and TRBJ2-5): DSGVTQTPKHLITATGQRVTLRCSPRSGDLSVYWYQQSLDQGLQFLIQYYNGEERAKGNILERFSAQQFPDLHSELNLSSLELGDSALYFCASSPRDRGYETQYFGPGTRLLVL.

This clone has more than one count but fewer than ten. The chain has TRBV11-2 and TRBJ1-5; a possible D gene is TRBD1 (6 bases). V lost 0 bases, J lost 5 bases, and 17 bases lay in between. This CDR3 spans 17 amino acids. Germline assignment: CDR1 SGHAT and CDR2 FQNNGV. This chain's CDR3 is CASSLDPGAKIDQPQHF. DNA of the CDR3: TGTGCCAGCAGCTTAGACCCAGGGGCCAAAATTGATCAGCCCCAGCATTTT.

This clone was observed a few times. J is TRBJ1-3 and V is TRBV9, with D possibly TRBD1 on 5 matching bases. Germline CDR1 reads SGDLS; CDR2 reads YYNGEE. The CDR3 runs 16 residues. The germline V and J ends were trimmed by 6 bases and 2 bases, with 18 bases remaining between them. The CDR3 sequence is CASTRNEIQAGNTIYF. CDR3 bases: TGTGCCAGCACCCGAAATGAGATACAGGCTGGAAACACCATATATTTT.

V usage is TRBV19 and J usage is TRBJ1-1; D is uncertain. Germline CDR1 and CDR2: LNHDA and SQIVND (reference sequence). Trimming took 9 bases from V and 3 from J, leaving 8 bases between them. The CDR3 length is 11 residues. This CDR3 is CASTTDTEAFF. CDR3 sequence (DNA): TGTGCCAGCACTACGGACACTGAAGCTTTCTTT.

The table lists this clone with a few counts. V is TRBV7-9 and J is TRBJ1-2; a possible D gene is TRBD1 (5 bases). V was cut by 1 base and J by 6 bases, with 12 bases left in between. Germline loops: CDR1 SEHNR, CDR2 FQNEAQ (reference sequence). The CDR3 consists of 14 residues. The CDR3 coding sequence is TGTGCCAGCAGCTTAGTCTCGGAAGGGGATGGCTACACCTTC. Translating it yields CASSLVSEGDGYTF.